These 31 T cell receptor beta chains were all obtained from the same sample, sequenced in a study of siplizumab effects on memory and regulatory T cells (dated by TCRdb to between 2017 and 2020). Libraries were constructed by the immunoSEQ multiplex PCR assay. In its TCRdb copy, this immuneACCESS table keeps in-frame sequences only and misses some clones. Where compared with another copy, unresolved V genes explain less than half of these, and the others have no known cause. In this sample the table shows some 88,000 clones, about 87% of which occur a single time. In total, the top ten clones hold more than 14% of the sample. What was sequenced was CD4+ T cells sorted from blood. The receptors shown here come from a human donor in good health.

V usage is TRBV5-1 and J usage is TRBJ2-1, with 9 bases aligning to TRBD1. From germline, CDR1 is SGHRS and CDR2 YFSETQ. There are 15 residues in the CDR3. The J segment lost 4 bases and the V segment lost 2 bases, leaving 4 bases of the junction unmatched. CDR3 nucleotide sequence: TGCGCCAGCAGCTTTCGGGACAGGGTTTACAATGAGCAGTTCTTC. It codes for CASSFRDRVYNEQFF.

V gene TRBV6-1 combines with J gene TRBJ1-5; D is uncertain. This CDR3 is built from 15 residues. Germline CDR1 and CDR2: MNHNS and SASEGT. With 3 bases removed from V and 6 bases from J, the gap between germline ends came to 15 bases. The CDR3 nucleotides read TGTGCCAGCAGTGAGTCGGTCAGGTTCGGTCAGCCCCAGCATTTT. This sequence encodes CASSESVRFGQPQHF.

This chain connects TRBV12-1 to TRBJ2-7; TRBD1 was called by the table and not checked on the DNA. TRBV12-1 is flagged as a pseudogene. The CDR3 consists of 16 residues. CDR3 nucleotides: TGTGCCAGCAGCTTTCAGGGGGACGACCCTTCCTACGAGCAGTACTTC. It yields the protein CASSFQGDDPSYEQYF.

The chain carries TRBV6-1 and TRBJ2-3; 11 bases match TRBD2. V shed 4 bases and J 5 bases; nucleotides not matched to a gene: 17. The CDR3 sequence is 19 residues long. CDR1 and CDR2 from the germline V gene are MNHNS and SASEGT. The CDR3 is CASSGEEEWLAGGEDTQYF. The CDR3 DNA follows: TGTGCCAGCAGTGGTGAGGAAGAGTGGCTAGCGGGAGGCGAAGATACGCAGTATTTT.

V usage is TRBV7-9 and J usage is TRBJ1-4, with D unclear. Germline V lookup: CDR1 SEHNR, CDR2 FQNEAQ (reference sequence). This CDR3 contains 15 residues. The germline V and J ends were trimmed by 0 bases and 6 bases, with 11 bases remaining between them. The DNA for the CDR3 is TGTGCCAGCAGCTTAGCCTTCCTGGGAGATGAAAAACTGTTTTTT. Protein: CASSLAFLGDEKLFF.

The CDR3 sequence is CSVGTGPNQPQHF. The CDR3 DNA reads TGCAGCGTTGGGACAGGTCCTAATCAGCCCCAGCATTTT. The V call is TRBV29-1, the J call TRBJ1-5, with TRBD1 identical over 7 bases. This CDR3 is built from 13 residues. V lost 4 bases and J lost 4; bases outside the gene matches: 4. Germline V CDR1 and CDR2: SQVTM, ANQGSEA. Together with reference TRBV29-1 and TRBJ1-5, the CDR3 gives the full variable domain: SAVISQKPSRDICQRGTSLTIQCQVDSQVTMMFWYRQQPGQSLTLIATANQGSEATYESGFVIDKFPISRPNLTFSTLTVSNMSPEDSSIYLCSVGTGPNQPQHFGDGTRLSIL.

The chain links TRBV5-6 to TRBJ2-1; maybe TRBD2 (7 bases). This CDR3 is 16 amino acids long. CDR1 is SGHDT and CDR2 is YYEEEE in the germline V gene. The ends were cut back, 4 bases at V and 6 bases at J, with 20 bases in the middle. The CDR3 coding sequence is TGTGCCAGCAGCCCCGAATACGAGGGAGGGGGCAATGAGCAGTTCTTC. It is translated as CASSPEYEGGGNEQFF.

This clone appeared a single time. The chain carries TRBV18 and TRBJ1-1; D may be TRBD1 (5 bases). Germline CDR1 KGHSH, CDR2 LQKENI. V was shortened by 6 bases and J by 1 base, with 18 bases between the two germline ends. The CDR3 totals 16 residues. The CDR3, as DNA: TGTGCCAGCTCGCTCCTGGGGGATGCAGGGAACACTGAAGCTTTCTTT. It encodes CASSLLGDAGNTEAFF.

The chain carries TRBV5-1 and TRBJ2-2, with D unresolved. The CDR3 runs to 16 residues. Per germline, CDR1 SGHRS and CDR2 YFSETQ. V gave up 0 bases and J gave up 0 bases, with 9 bases separating them. CDR3 protein: CASSLDLGANTGELFF. The CDR3 DNA reads TGCGCCAGCAGCTTGGATTTGGGCGCGAACACCGGGGAGCTGTTTTTT. The full variable domain, completed using reference TRBV5-1 and TRBJ2-2, is KAGVTQTPRYLIKTRGQQVTLSCSPISGHRSVSWYQQTPGQGLQFLFEYFSETQRNKGNFPGRFSGRQFSNSRSEMNVSTLELGDSALYLCASSLDLGANTGELFFGEGSRLTVL.

This sequence joins TRBV6-1 and TRBJ2-5; 10 positions match TRBD2. Germline values: CDR1 MNHNS, CDR2 SASEGT. CDR3 length: 12 amino acids. Trimming at V came to 8 bases and at J to 4 bases, leaving 1 base not matched to a gene. CDR3: CASLAGAETQYF. The CDR3 nucleotides are TGTGCCAGCCTAGCGGGAGCAGAGACCCAGTACTTC.

The gene calls are TRBV7-9 and TRBJ2-4, with D unclear. The V end lost 0 bases, the J end lost 9 bases, and 9 bases lay between the germline ends. The CDR3 is made up of 13 amino acids. Germline loops: CDR1 SEHNR, CDR2 FQNEAQ (reference sequence). CDR3 loop: CASSLAPQFIQYF. CDR3 nucleotides: TGTGCCAGCAGCTTAGCCCCCCAATTCATTCAGTACTTC.

CDR3 sequence: CASSIGHLTGELFF. The CDR3 DNA follows: TGTGCCAGCAGCATTGGACACCTCACCGGGGAGCTGTTTTTT. The chain employs TRBV9 and TRBJ2-2; possibly TRBD1 for D (5 bases). This CDR3 is built from 14 residues. Germline CDR1 and CDR2: SGDLS and YYNGEE. V lost 4 bases to trimming and J lost 4 bases, with 11 bases between them.

This rearrangement joins TRBV29-1 to TRBJ2-2, with a weak D call TRBD2 (5 bases). The CDR3 length is 15 residues. V lost 1 base and J 2 bases, leaving 11 bases between the germline ends. Germline V gene sequence: CDR1 SQVTM, CDR2 ANQGSEA. The DNA of the CDR3 is TGCAGCGTTGAAGTTGCTGGGAGCAACACCGGGGAGCTGTTTTTT. It specifies CSVEVAGSNTGELFF.

On this clone: An end of the junction does not agree with germline; a read error may underlie this. The V call is TRBV14, the J call TRBJ2-3; possible D gene TRBD1, 5 bases. The CDR3 contains 10 residues. Germline V gene lookup returns CDR1 SGHDN and CDR2 FVKESK. CDR3 amino acids: CASSAKQVAF. CDR3 DNA sequence: TGTGCCAGCAGCGCGAAACAGGTGGCTTTT.

The J gene is TRBJ1-2, the V gene TRBV5-4; D might be TRBD1 (6 bases). Deletions cut 0 bases from V and 5 bases from J, with 8 bases between. CDR3 length: 13 amino acids. Germline CDR1 and CDR2: SGHNT and YYREEE (reference sequence). The CDR3 is CASSLDREYGYTF. For the CDR3, the DNA is TGTGCCAGCAGCTTGGACAGGGAATATGGCTACACCTTC.

This clone has just a few counts. The chain employs TRBV18 and TRBJ2-7; 7 bases agree with TRBD1. Germline V gene lookup returns CDR1 KGHSH and CDR2 LQKENI. The CDR3 is made up of 14 amino acids. Trimming removed 3 bases from V and 0 bases from J; junction bases left unmatched: 2. The CDR3 DNA reads as TGTGCCAGCTCACCGGACAGGAGCTCCTACGAGCAGTACTTC. Protein product: CASSPDRSSYEQYF.

This chain links TRBV27 with TRBJ2-7; weak D call: TRBD1 (5 bases). Germline CDR1 reads MNHEY; CDR2 reads SMNVEV (reference sequence). Trimming shortened V by 2 bases and J by 1 base, and 15 bases separated the two germline ends. The CDR3 contains 16 residues. CDR3 in DNA: TGTGCCAGCAGTTTAAATCGTCCAGGGCCATCCTACGAGCAGTACTTC. This gives the protein CASSLNRPGPSYEQYF.

The chain has TRBV30 and TRBJ2-7; tentative D call: TRBD2 (6 bases). Looked up from germline, CDR1 is GTSNPN and CDR2 is SVGIG (reference sequence). The CDR3 consists of 14 residues. V was shortened by 8 bases and J by 1 base, with 18 bases between the two germline ends. CDR3 in amino acids: CAGTPNLLSYEQYF. CDR3 DNA: TGTGCCGGGACTCCGAACCTACTTTCCTACGAGCAGTACTTC.

This clone has more than one count but fewer than ten. This chain links TRBV6-1 with TRBJ1-5; TRBD1 might be the D (5 bases). Trimming stripped 11 bases from V and 6 bases from J, with 17 bases between. The CDR3 runs 13 residues. Per germline, CDR1 MNHNS and CDR2 SASEGT. The CDR3 DNA sequence: TGTGCCTCACGGGGGGATCTGGGTCAGCCCCAGCATTTT. Its translation is CASRGDLGQPQHF.

This chain joins TRBV4-3 and TRBJ2-1, with D tentatively TRBD2 (6 bases). Per the germline V gene, CDR1 is LGHNA and CDR2 is YSLEER. The CDR3 has 14 amino acids. The germline V and J ends were trimmed by 2 bases and 8 bases, with 13 bases remaining between them. The CDR3 sequence: CASSQTLASDEQFF. CDR3 sequence (DNA): TGCGCCAGCAGCCAAACCCTAGCGTCGGATGAGCAGTTCTTC.

The chain has TRBV30 and TRBJ1-2; D is unclear. The ends were cut back, 0 bases at V and 0 bases at J, with 11 bases in the middle. Germline CDR1 is GTSNPN and CDR2 is SVGIG (reference sequence). The CDR3 is made up of 15 amino acids. The CDR3 is CAWSVLEGSNYGYTF. The CDR3 DNA reads as TGTGCCTGGAGTGTACTAGAGGGATCTAACTATGGCTACACCTTC.

In its sample, this clone was seen once. V and J are TRBV29-1 and TRBJ2-5; the D gene is possibly TRBD2 (7 bases). V dropped 0 bases and J dropped 5 bases, with 13 bases sitting between them. This CDR3 is built from 14 residues. CDR1 is SQVTM and CDR2 is ANQGSEA in the germline V gene. CDR3 sequence reads: CSVEDRGGGETQYF. CDR3 nucleotides: TGCAGCGTTGAAGATAGGGGGGGAGGGGAGACCCAGTACTTC.

The chain employs TRBV2 and TRBJ1-5; D not certain. The germline V gene has CDR1 SNHLY and CDR2 FYNNEI. The CDR3 consists of 13 residues. The V end lost 4 bases, the J end lost 5 bases, and 9 bases lay between the germline ends. The CDR3: CASSGTGYQPQHF. CDR3 DNA sequence: TGTGCCAGCAGTGGTACGGGTTATCAGCCCCAGCATTTT.

The chain recombines TRBV19 with TRBJ2-1, with D perhaps TRBD1 or TRBD2 (6 bases each). Germline V gives CDR1 LNHDA, CDR2 SQIVND (reference sequence). V lost 0 bases to trimming and J lost 6 bases, with 18 bases between them. CDR3 size: 17 residues. The CDR3 DNA reads TGTGCCAGTAGTATAGATGGGGGGCACCCCGGAAGCAATGAGCAGTTCTTC. The encoded protein is CASSIDGGHPGSNEQFF.

This chain links TRBV29-1 with TRBJ2-5; D uncertain. The CDR3 length is 12 residues. The germline V gene has CDR1 SQVTM and CDR2 ANQGSEA. Trimming took off 3 bases at V and 0 bases at J, with 5 bases between the two ends. CDR3 sequence reads: CSVDPYQETQYF. The DNA of the CDR3 is TGCAGCGTTGACCCGTACCAAGAGACCCAGTACTTC.

In this sample, this clone turned up once. V usage is TRBV12-5 and J usage is TRBJ2-2, with 7 bases aligning to TRBD1. Trimming cost V 4 bases and J 0 bases; bases outside gene matches: 2. The CDR3 is made up of 15 amino acids. Germline assignment: CDR1 LGHNT and CDR2 FRNRAP. In DNA form, the CDR3 reads TGTGCTAGTGGTTCGGGACAGTCGAACACCGGGGAGCTGTTTTTT. Its translation: CASGSGQSNTGELFF.

V is TRBV19 and J is TRBJ2-7; perhaps TRBD1 as D (6 bases). Per the germline V gene, CDR1 is LNHDA and CDR2 is SQIVND (reference sequence). The germline V and J ends were trimmed by 5 bases and 7 bases, with 15 bases remaining between them. The CDR3 spans 13 residues. CDR3 region: CASSPNRVVEQYF. CDR3 nucleotide sequence: TGTGCCAGTAGTCCTAACAGGGTTGTGGAGCAGTACTTC.

The V call is TRBV6-5, the J call TRBJ2-7; no clear D. Germline-derived CDR1 and CDR2 are MNHEY and SVGAGI. V was pared by 2 bases and J by 4 bases, with 3 bases between. The CDR3 has 11 amino acids. In DNA, the CDR3 is TGTGCCAGCAGTTACCGATACGAGCAGTACTTC. Its translation is CASSYRYEQYF.

This clone was seen a few times. The chain has TRBV4-1 and TRBJ1-5; 10 bases match TRBD1. Germline CDR1 MGHRA, CDR2 YSYEKL. This CDR3 contains 16 residues. Unmatched junction bases numbered 8, after V lost 4 bases and J lost 5 bases. The CDR3 DNA is TGCGCCAGCAGCCTACAGGACAGGGGGAGGGATCAGCCCCAGCATTTT. This codes for CASSLQDRGRDQPQHF.

This clone was detected only a few times. This chain links TRBV18 with TRBJ1-2; D is unclear. CDR1 KGHSH and CDR2 LQKENI come from the germline V gene. V was shortened by 2 bases and J by 4 bases, with 8 bases between the two germline ends. The CDR3 runs 13 residues. CDR3 in amino acids: CASSPGVGYGYTF. The CDR3 bases are TGTGCCAGCTCACCAGGAGTCGGCTATGGCTACACCTTC.

V and J are TRBV2 and TRBJ1-5; D ambiguous. The CDR3 covers 13 residues. V was trimmed by 4 bases and J by 7 bases, leaving 11 bases between them. Germline V lookup: CDR1 SNHLY, CDR2 FYNNEI. The CDR3 sequence: CASSVEGIQPQHF. CDR3 nucleotides: TGTGCCAGCAGTGTGGAGGGTATCCAGCCCCAGCATTTT. The full variable domain, in which reference TRBV2 and TRBJ1-5 provide the parts outside the CDR3, is EPEVTQTPSHQVTQMGQEVILRCVPISNHLYFYWYRQILGQKVEFLVSFYNNEISEKSEIFDDQFSVERPDGSNFTLKIRSTKLEDSAMYFCASSVEGIQPQHFGDGTRLSIL.